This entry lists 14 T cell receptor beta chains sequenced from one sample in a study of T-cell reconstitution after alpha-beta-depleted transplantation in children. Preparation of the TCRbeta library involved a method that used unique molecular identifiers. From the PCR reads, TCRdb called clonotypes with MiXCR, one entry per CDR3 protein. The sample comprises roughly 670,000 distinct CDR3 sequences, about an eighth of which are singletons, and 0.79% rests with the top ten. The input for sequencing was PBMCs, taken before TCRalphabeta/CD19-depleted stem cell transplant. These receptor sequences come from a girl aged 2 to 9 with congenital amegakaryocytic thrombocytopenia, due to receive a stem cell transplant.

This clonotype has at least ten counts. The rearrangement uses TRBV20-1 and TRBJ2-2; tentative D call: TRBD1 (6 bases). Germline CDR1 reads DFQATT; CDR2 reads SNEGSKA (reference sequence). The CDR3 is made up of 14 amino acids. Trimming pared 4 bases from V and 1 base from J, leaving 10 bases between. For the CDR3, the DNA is TGCAGTGCTAAGGGGGTGGGGAACACCGGGGAGCTGTTTTTT. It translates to CSAKGVGNTGELFF.

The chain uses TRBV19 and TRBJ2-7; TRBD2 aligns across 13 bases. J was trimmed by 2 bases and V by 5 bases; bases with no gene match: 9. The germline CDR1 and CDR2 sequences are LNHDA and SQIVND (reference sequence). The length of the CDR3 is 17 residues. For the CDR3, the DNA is TGTGCCAGTAGTGTCTACTCCACTAGCGGGAGGGCCTACGAGCAGTACTTC. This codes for CASSVYSTSGRAYEQYF.

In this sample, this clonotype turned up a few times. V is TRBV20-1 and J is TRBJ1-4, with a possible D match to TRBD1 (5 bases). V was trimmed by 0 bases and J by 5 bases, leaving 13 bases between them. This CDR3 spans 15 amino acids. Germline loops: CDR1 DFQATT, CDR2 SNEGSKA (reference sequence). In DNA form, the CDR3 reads TGCAGTGCTAGAGATGGTCGGGGGGTGAATGAAAAACTGTTTTTT. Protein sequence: CSARDGRGVNEKLFF.

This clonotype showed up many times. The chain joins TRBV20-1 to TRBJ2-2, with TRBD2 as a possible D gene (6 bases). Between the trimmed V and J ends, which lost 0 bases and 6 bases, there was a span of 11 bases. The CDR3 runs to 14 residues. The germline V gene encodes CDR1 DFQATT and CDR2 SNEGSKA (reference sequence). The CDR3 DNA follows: TGCAGTGCTAGAGATGGGCCGGGGGCCGGGGAGCTGTTTTTT. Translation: CSARDGPGAGELFF.

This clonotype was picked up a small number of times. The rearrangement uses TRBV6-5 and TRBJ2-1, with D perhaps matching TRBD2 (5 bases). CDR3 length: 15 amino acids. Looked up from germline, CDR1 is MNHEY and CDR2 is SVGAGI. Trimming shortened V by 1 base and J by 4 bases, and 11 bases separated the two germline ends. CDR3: CASSYWLGGYNEQFF. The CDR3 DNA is TGTGCCAGCAGTTACTGGCTGGGCGGGTACAATGAGCAGTTCTTC.

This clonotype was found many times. The CDR3 is CAISETSGREHTGELFF. The DNA of the CDR3 is TGTGCCATCAGTGAGACTAGCGGGAGAGAACATACCGGGGAGCTGTTTTTT. The chain employs TRBV10-3 and TRBJ2-2; TRBD2 agrees at 11 bases. This CDR3 region has 17 residues. Germline-derived CDR1 and CDR2 are ENHRY and SYGVKD. The V segment lost 2 bases and the J segment 5 bases; nucleotides outside the gene matches: 7.

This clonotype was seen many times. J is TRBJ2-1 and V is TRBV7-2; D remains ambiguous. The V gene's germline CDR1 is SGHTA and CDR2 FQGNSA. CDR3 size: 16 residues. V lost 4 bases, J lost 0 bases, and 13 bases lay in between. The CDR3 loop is CASSSPTMSSYNEQFF. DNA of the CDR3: TGTGCCAGCAGCTCGCCGACCATGAGCTCCTACAATGAGCAGTTCTTC.

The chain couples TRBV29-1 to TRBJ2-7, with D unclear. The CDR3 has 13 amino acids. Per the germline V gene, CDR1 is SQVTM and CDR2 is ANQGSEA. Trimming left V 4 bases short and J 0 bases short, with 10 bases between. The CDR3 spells CSVVSAGSYEQYF. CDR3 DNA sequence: TGCAGCGTTGTATCGGCAGGCTCCTACGAGCAGTACTTC.

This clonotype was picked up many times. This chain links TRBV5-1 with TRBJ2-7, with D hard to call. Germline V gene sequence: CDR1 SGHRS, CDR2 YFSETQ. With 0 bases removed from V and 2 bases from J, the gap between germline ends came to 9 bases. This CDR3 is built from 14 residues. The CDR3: CASSLGDGPYEQYF. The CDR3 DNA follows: TGCGCCAGCAGCTTGGGAGACGGGCCCTACGAGCAGTACTTC.

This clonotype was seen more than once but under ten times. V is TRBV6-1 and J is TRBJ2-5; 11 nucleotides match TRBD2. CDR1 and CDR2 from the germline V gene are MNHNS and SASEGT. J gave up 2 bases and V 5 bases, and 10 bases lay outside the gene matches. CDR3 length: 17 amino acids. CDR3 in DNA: TGTGCCAGCAGTACCAACAGGGGACTAGCGGTACAAGAGACCCAGTACTTC. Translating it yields CASSTNRGLAVQETQYF.

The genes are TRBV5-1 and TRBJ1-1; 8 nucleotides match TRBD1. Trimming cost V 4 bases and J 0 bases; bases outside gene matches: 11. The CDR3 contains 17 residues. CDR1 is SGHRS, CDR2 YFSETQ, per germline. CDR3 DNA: TGCGCCAGCAGCCCCGTCCCGGGACAGGAAATGAACACTGAAGCTTTCTTT. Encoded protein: CASSPVPGQEMNTEAFF.

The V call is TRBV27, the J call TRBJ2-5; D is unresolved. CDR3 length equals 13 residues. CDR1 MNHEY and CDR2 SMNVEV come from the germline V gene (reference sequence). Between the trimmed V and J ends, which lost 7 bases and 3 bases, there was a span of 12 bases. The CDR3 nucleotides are TGTGCCAGCACCTCAAGAGGCGAAGAGACCCAGTACTTC. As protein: CASTSRGEETQYF.

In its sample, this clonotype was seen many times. The CDR3 DNA sequence: TGCGCCAGCAGCAAGGCCGTGTGGCGGGAGCGATCCGGGGAGCTGTTTTTT. As protein: CASSKAVWRERSGELFF. The chain has TRBV5-1 and TRBJ2-2; the match to TRBD2 covers 7 bases. In germline, CDR1 is SGHRS, CDR2 YFSETQ. J was trimmed by 6 bases and V by 4 bases; bases with no gene match: 15. The CDR3 is 17 residues long.

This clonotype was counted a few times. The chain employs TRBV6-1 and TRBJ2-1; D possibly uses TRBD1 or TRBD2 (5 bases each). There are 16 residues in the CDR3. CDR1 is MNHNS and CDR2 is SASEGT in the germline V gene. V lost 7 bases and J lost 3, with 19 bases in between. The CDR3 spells CASTDPSGAFYNEQFF. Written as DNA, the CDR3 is TGTGCCAGCACCGACCCCTCCGGGGCCTTCTACAATGAGCAGTTCTTC.